A single sample gave rise to the 12 T cell receptor beta chains below, sequenced in a study of blood T cell repertoires in COVID-19. The method was immunoSEQ multiplex PCR; TCRdb's version includes in-frame clones alone and lacks a portion of them. The table lists around 88,000 clones, approximately 91% of them singletons. The specimen was peripheral blood. Receptor source: a woman older than 75 with acute or convalescent COVID-19.

Comments on this clone: One end of the junction does not line up with germline, which may come from a read error. The V gene is TRBV28, the J gene TRBJ1-5, with a possible D match to TRBD1 (5 bases). Germline V CDR1 and CDR2: MDHEN, SYDVKM. This CDR3 is built from 8 residues. The CDR3 protein is CQGQPQHF. The CDR3 coding sequence is TGCCAGGGACAGCCCCAGCATTTT.

V is TRBV20-1 and J is TRBJ2-1; D possibly corresponds to TRBD2 (5 bases). CDR1 is DFQATT, CDR2 SNEGSKA, per germline (reference sequence). The V gene lost 8 bases and the J gene lost 9 bases, with 14 bases spanning the gap. The CDR3 has 11 residues. The CDR3 DNA reads TGCAGTCCCCTGGCTGCGGGTGAGCAGTTCTTC. Residues: CSPLAAGEQFF.

The rearrangement links TRBV5-6 to TRBJ1-2, with 7 bases identical to TRBD1. CDR3 length equals 16 residues. V shed 4 bases and J 4 bases; nucleotides not matched to a gene: 13. The germline CDR1 and CDR2 sequences are SGHDT and YYEEEE. Here the CDR3 reads CASSQVTGPLSYGYTF. CDR3 DNA: TGTGCCAGCAGCCAGGTGACAGGGCCTTTGAGCTATGGCTACACCTTC.

This clone was observed a handful of times. This rearrangement joins TRBV6-4 to TRBJ1-1; weak D call: TRBD1 (5 bases). This CDR3 is built from 14 residues. V was trimmed by 6 bases and J by 4 bases, leaving 15 bases between them. Germline values: CDR1 MRHNA, CDR2 SNTAGT. The CDR3 nucleotides read TGTGCCAGCAGGCCTTGGGGCTCGAGCACTGAAGCTTTCTTT. Protein product: CASRPWGSSTEAFF.

The CDR3, as DNA: TGCGCCAGCAGCTTGTATGGCAGGGGCACTGAAGCTTTCTTT. Translating gives CASSLYGRGTEAFF. J is TRBJ1-1 and V is TRBV5-1; D is perhaps TRBD1 (6 bases). CDR1 is SGHRS and CDR2 is YFSETQ in the germline V gene. Trimming stripped 1 base from V and 4 bases from J, with 11 bases between. The CDR3 totals 14 residues.

V usage is TRBV18 and J usage is TRBJ2-1; 8 bases agree with TRBD2. The trim removed 6 bases at V and 0 bases at J, leaving 10 bases unmatched. Germline lookup yields CDR1 KGHSH and CDR2 LQKENI. The CDR3 runs to 17 residues. The CDR3 DNA follows: TGTGCCAGCTCCCCGACAGCGAGCGGGAGCTCCTACAATGAGCAGTTCTTC. Protein: CASSPTASGSSYNEQFF.

The rearrangement links TRBV3-1 (or the pseudogene TRBV3-2) to TRBJ2-5, with TRBD2 identical over 16 bases. From germline, CDR1 is LGHDT and CDR2 YNNKEL (reference sequence). The CDR3 sequence is 18 residues long. The junction had 7 bases not matched to a gene; V was cut back by 4 bases and J by 2 bases. The CDR3 loop reads CASSRGLAGGVAQETQYF. CDR3 nucleotide sequence: TGTGCCAGCAGCCGGGGACTAGCGGGGGGGGTCGCGCAAGAGACCCAGTACTTC.

This rearrangement joins TRBV29-1 to TRBJ2-1; 12 positions agree with TRBD2. The trim removed 3 bases at V and 5 bases at J, leaving 8 bases unmatched. This CDR3 comprises 16 residues. The V gene's germline CDR1 is SQVTM and CDR2 ANQGSEA. The CDR3 coding sequence is TGCAGCGTTGAGGGACGACTAGCGGGAGCTAACAATGAGCAGTTCTTC. Amino acid sequence: CSVEGRLAGANNEQFF.

Comments on this clone: Relative to the germline gene, one junction end is altered; a read error may explain this. V and J are TRBV7-7 and TRBJ2-2, with 11 bases that match TRBD2. The CDR3 contains 16 residues. CDR1 SSHAT and CDR2 FNYEAQ come from the germline V gene (reference sequence). CDR3 protein: CASSLAGLAVPGELFF. CDR3 nucleotides: TGTGCTAGCAGCTTAGCGGGACTAGCGGTCCCCGGGGAGCTGTTTTTT.

V usage is TRBV15 and J usage is TRBJ1-4; no clear D. The CDR3 contains 15 residues. The germline gives CDR1 LNHNV, CDR2 YYDKDF (reference sequence). Between the trimmed V and J ends, which lost 0 bases and 10 bases, there was a span of 15 bases. This CDR3 is CATSRDTALPGKLFF. CDR3 nucleotides: TGTGCCACCAGCAGAGATACGGCGTTACCGGGAAAACTGTTTTTT. Together with reference TRBV15 and TRBJ1-4, the CDR3 gives the full variable domain: DAMVIQNPRYQVTQFGKPVTLSCSQTLNHNVMYWYQQKSSQAPKLLFHYYDKDFNNEADTPDNFQSRRPNTSFCFLDIRSPGLGDTAMYLCATSRDTALPGKLFFGSGTQLSVL.

V and J are TRBV6-5 and TRBJ1-2; tentative D call: TRBD1 (6 bases). The CDR3 consists of 12 residues. V was cut by 6 bases and J by 5 bases, with 10 bases left in between. Germline V gives CDR1 MNHEY, CDR2 SVGAGI. CDR3 bases: TGTGCCAGCAGAAGGGGGGGTTATGGCTACACCTTC. This encodes CASRRGGYGYTF.

Concerning this clone: In the same sample, other DNA sequences code for this CDR3. The chain links TRBV9 to TRBJ1-1; no clear D gene. Germline CDR1 is SGDLS and CDR2 is YYNGEE. CDR3 length equals 15 residues. Trimming removed 0 bases at V and 4 bases at J, with 13 bases between. The CDR3 reads CASSVEAVRGTEAFF. CDR3 DNA sequence: TGTGCCAGCAGCGTAGAAGCGGTGAGAGGCACTGAAGCTTTCTTT.